This T cell receptor beta chain was recorded in a study of T cells after yellow fever vaccination. TCRdb ran MiXCR on the 5' RACE reads and lists one entry per CDR3 protein. The sample includes hundreds of thousands of distinct CDR3 sequences, roughly a fifth of them seen just once. V gave up 7 bases and J gave up 4 bases, with 13 bases separating them. CDR1 and CDR2 (germline): SQVTM, ANQGSEA. This CDR3 region has 12 residues. Broader study findings: Clonotypes found in both CD4 and CD8 compartments made up a small share.

In the case of this clonotype: Its antigen is still unknown.

The gene calls are TRBV29-1 and TRBJ2-5, with a tentative D call TRBD2 (6 bases). The clonotype was recovered from a man aged 25-45 years who received the YFV17D yellow fever vaccine. The sequencing used PBMCs, collected 15 days after the yellow fever booster vaccination. The CDR3 loop reads CSGFRGGETQYF. DNA for the CDR3: TGCAGCGGATTCCGGGGAGGAGAGACCCAGTACTTC.